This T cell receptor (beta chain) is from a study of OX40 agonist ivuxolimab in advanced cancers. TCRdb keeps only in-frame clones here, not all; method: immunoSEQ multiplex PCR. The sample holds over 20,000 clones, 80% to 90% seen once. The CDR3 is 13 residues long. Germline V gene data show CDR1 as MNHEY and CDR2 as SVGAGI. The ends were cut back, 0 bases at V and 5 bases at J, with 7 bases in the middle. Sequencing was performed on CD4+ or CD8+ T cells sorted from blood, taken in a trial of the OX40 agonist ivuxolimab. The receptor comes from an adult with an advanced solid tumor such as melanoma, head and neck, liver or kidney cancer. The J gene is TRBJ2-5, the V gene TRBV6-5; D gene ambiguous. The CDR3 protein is CASSYSPGETQYF. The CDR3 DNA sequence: TGTGCCAGCAGTTACTCCCCCGGCGAGACCCAGTACTTC.